This is a list of T cell receptor beta chains from one sample in a study of OX40 agonist ivuxolimab in advanced cancers. Here immunoSEQ multiplex PCR was the method, and the copy in TCRdb shows in-frame clones only, minus some. The profile shows 75,000 to 100,000 clones, 70% to 85% of them singletons. The sequencing used CD4+ or CD8+ T cells sorted from blood, collected in a trial of the OX40 agonist ivuxolimab. Source of these receptors: an adult with an advanced solid tumor such as melanoma, head and neck, liver or kidney cancer. Each CDR3 is given with its conserved first and last residue. A D gene is named only where the DNA matches it firmly. Not every row has a clone size; where given, it reads once, few, many or a size class.

>NA|TRBJ1-1|TRBV11-2|NA
CASSYGKALNTEAFF
TGTGCCAGCAGCTATGGGAAGGCCTTGAACACTGAAGCTTTCTTT
>NA|TRBJ1-2|TRBV6-5|NA
CASRDRWHGYTF
TGTGCCAGCAGAGACAGGTGGCATGGCTACACCTTC
>NA|TRBJ1-2|TRBV14|NA
CASSRQDIGYTF
TGTGCCAGCAGCCGGCAGGACATTGGCTACACCTTC
>NA|TRBJ2-1|TRBV19|NA
CASSPPGWGRDEQFF
TGTGCCAGTAGTCCCCCGGGGTGGGGCCGGGATGAGCAGTTCTTC
>NA|TRBJ1-6|TRBV2|NA
CASSEKNQGSPLHF
TGTGCCAGCAGCGAAAAGAATCAGGGTTCACCCCTCCACTTT
>TRBD1|TRBJ1-5|TRBV5-1|NA
CASSLGQGDQPQHF
TGCGCCAGCAGCTTAGGACAGGGGGATCAGCCCCAGCATTTT
>NA|TRBJ2-7|TRBV6-4|NA
CADPRGEQYF
TGTGCTGATCCCAGGGGCGAGCAGTACTTC
>TRBD1|TRBJ2-3|TRBV7-8|NA
CASSEQGEADTQYF
TGTGCCAGCAGCGAACAGGGGGAGGCAGATACGCAGTATTTT
>TRBD2|TRBJ2-7|TRBV6-5|NA
CASSYRQREFYEQYF
TGTGCCAGCAGTTACCGCCAGCGGGAGTTCTACGAGCAGTACTTC
>TRBD1|TRBJ1-5|TRBV5-8|NA
CASSSGTVNQPQHF
TGTGCCAGCAGCTCGGGGACAGTCAATCAGCCCCAGCATTTT
>NA|TRBJ1-2|TRBV6-4|NA
CANREGYTF
TGTGCCAACAGGGAGGGCTACACCTTC
>NA|TRBJ1-2|TRBV27|NA
CASSHKPGAPGGYTF
TGTGCCAGCAGCCACAAACCCGGGGCCCCTGGGGGCTACACCTTC
>TRBD2|TRBJ2-5|TRBV5-1|once
CASSPTSGVTRKTQYF
TGCGCCAGCTCGCCAACTAGCGGAGTGACGAGGAAGACCCAGTACTTC
>TRBD2|TRBJ2-1|TRBV5-1|NA
CASSWASGSPYNEQFF
TGCGCCAGCAGCTGGGCTAGCGGGAGCCCCTACAATGAGCAGTTCTTC
>NA|TRBJ1-1|TRBV19|NA
CASRMGGFDEAFF
TGTGCCAGCCGGATGGGGGGGTTCGATGAAGCTTTCTTT
>NA|TRBJ1-2|TRBV14|NA
CASSHGLGSGDRGYTF
TGTGCCAGCAGCCACGGCCTAGGTTCGGGGGATCGCGGCTACACCTTC
>NA|TRBJ1-1|TRBV19|NA
CASSIGTTEAFF
TGTGCCAGTAGTATTGGCACCACTGAAGCTTTCTTT
>TRBD2|TRBJ2-1|TRBV18|NA
CASSPLSRGGYGEQFF
TGTGCCAGCTCACCCCTTTCGCGGGGGGGCTATGGGGAGCAGTTCTTC
>NA|TRBJ1-3|TRBV7-2|NA
CASSLALDSGNTIYF
TGTGCCAGCAGCTTAGCGCTGGACTCTGGAAACACCATATATTTT
>NA|TRBJ2-7|TRBV21-1|NA
CASSRSNGTDYEQYF
TGTGCCAGCAGCCGATCTAACGGGACAGACTACGAGCAGTACTTC
>NA|TRBJ1-2|TRBV7-9|NA
CASSLTGDYGYTF
TGTGCCAGCAGCTTGACGGGGGACTATGGCTACACCTTC
>NA|TRBJ2-1|TRBV7-2|NA
CASSLVGDATYEQFF
TGTGCCAGCAGCTTAGTTGGGGACGCCACGTATGAGCAGTTCTTC